The entry below gives a single TCR beta chain sequence along with its context. The data were taken from a study of T cell responses to AZD1222 COVID-19 vaccine. Some clones are missing from TCRdb's copy, which holds only in-frame ones; the method was immunoSEQ multiplex PCR. This sample has around 84,000 clones, with about 91% found just once. V dropped 5 bases and J dropped 1 base, with 12 bases sitting between them. CDR1 and CDR2 (germline): SGHRS, YFSETQ. The CDR3 contains 14 residues. The chain uses TRBV5-1 and TRBJ1-1, with D uncertain. Specimen: peripheral blood, collected on day 0 of MenACWY control vaccination. This clonotype was obtained from an adult in good health. The CDR3 protein is CASSFSPQNTEAFF. The CDR3 coding sequence is TGCGCCAGCAGTTTTAGCCCCCAGAACACTGAAGCTTTCTTT.